This T cell receptor (beta chain) is drawn from a study of cytomegalovirus exposure and HLA in healthy donors. This clone has a single count. Its cognate antigen is unknown. This CDR3 is also generated by other DNA sequences in the sample. Study results and caveats: An observed cluster of highly shared sequence variants was recorded as a likely sequencing artifact.

The PCR made use of 60 Vbeta and 13 Jbeta primers. Data came from immunoSEQ multiplex PCR; TCRdb stores just in-frame clones and leaves some out. The table records over 150,000 clones, about 78% of them present only once. Trimming cost V 0 bases and J 3 bases, with 9 bases left between them. This CDR3 spans 14 amino acids. Germline-derived CDR1 and CDR2 are SGHRS and YFSETQ. Sequenced material: PBMCs. This sequence was found in a woman aged 50 to 60 in good health and CMV-seropositive. The chain recombines TRBV5-1 with TRBJ2-5, with D possibly matching TRBD1 (6 bases). CDR3 sequence: CASSLAGTKETQYF. The CDR3 coding sequence is TGCGCCAGCAGCTTGGCGGGGACAAAAGAGACCCAGTACTTC.